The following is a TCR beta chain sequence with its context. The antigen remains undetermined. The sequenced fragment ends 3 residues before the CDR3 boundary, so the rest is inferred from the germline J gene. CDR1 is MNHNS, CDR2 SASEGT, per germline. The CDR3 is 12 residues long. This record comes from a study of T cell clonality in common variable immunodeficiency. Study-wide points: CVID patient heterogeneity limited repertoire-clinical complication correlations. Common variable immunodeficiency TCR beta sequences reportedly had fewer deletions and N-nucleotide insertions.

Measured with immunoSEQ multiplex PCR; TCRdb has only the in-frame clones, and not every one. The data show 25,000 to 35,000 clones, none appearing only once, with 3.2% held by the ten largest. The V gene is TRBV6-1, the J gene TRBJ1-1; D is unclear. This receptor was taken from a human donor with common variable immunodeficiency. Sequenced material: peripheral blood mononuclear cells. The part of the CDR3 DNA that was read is TGTGCCAGCAGTGCTAGTTACTTGGAA. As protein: CASSASYLE. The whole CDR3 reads CASSASYLEAFF.